This T cell receptor (beta chain) was identified during a study of cytomegalovirus exposure and HLA in healthy donors. Regarding this clone: Its antigen remains unknown.

This PCR relied on a set of 60 Vbeta primers and 13 Jbeta primers. TCRdb's table, derived via immunoSEQ multiplex PCR, lists solely in-frame clones and lacks some. Of about 200,000 clones listed, 82% were seen once; the top ten hold roughly 6%. Study conclusions and caveats: Later analysis placed DRB1 highest and HLA-C lowest in TCR association rates, which differed by HLA locus. Presence/absence analyses rested on an assumption that sequencing depth was roughly uniform across donors.

Trimming cost V 2 bases and J 3 bases; bases outside gene matches: 3. Germline CDR1 reads GTSNPN; CDR2 reads SVGIG (reference sequence). This CDR3 contains 14 residues. The sequenced material came from PBMCs. This TCR derives from a man aged 35-49 years in good health and CMV-seropositive. The chain uses TRBV30 and TRBJ2-3; 9 bases line up with TRBD2. This chain's CDR3 is CAWSRSGRTDTQYF. CDR3 coding DNA: TGTGCCTGGAGTAGAAGCGGGAGGACAGATACGCAGTATTTT.